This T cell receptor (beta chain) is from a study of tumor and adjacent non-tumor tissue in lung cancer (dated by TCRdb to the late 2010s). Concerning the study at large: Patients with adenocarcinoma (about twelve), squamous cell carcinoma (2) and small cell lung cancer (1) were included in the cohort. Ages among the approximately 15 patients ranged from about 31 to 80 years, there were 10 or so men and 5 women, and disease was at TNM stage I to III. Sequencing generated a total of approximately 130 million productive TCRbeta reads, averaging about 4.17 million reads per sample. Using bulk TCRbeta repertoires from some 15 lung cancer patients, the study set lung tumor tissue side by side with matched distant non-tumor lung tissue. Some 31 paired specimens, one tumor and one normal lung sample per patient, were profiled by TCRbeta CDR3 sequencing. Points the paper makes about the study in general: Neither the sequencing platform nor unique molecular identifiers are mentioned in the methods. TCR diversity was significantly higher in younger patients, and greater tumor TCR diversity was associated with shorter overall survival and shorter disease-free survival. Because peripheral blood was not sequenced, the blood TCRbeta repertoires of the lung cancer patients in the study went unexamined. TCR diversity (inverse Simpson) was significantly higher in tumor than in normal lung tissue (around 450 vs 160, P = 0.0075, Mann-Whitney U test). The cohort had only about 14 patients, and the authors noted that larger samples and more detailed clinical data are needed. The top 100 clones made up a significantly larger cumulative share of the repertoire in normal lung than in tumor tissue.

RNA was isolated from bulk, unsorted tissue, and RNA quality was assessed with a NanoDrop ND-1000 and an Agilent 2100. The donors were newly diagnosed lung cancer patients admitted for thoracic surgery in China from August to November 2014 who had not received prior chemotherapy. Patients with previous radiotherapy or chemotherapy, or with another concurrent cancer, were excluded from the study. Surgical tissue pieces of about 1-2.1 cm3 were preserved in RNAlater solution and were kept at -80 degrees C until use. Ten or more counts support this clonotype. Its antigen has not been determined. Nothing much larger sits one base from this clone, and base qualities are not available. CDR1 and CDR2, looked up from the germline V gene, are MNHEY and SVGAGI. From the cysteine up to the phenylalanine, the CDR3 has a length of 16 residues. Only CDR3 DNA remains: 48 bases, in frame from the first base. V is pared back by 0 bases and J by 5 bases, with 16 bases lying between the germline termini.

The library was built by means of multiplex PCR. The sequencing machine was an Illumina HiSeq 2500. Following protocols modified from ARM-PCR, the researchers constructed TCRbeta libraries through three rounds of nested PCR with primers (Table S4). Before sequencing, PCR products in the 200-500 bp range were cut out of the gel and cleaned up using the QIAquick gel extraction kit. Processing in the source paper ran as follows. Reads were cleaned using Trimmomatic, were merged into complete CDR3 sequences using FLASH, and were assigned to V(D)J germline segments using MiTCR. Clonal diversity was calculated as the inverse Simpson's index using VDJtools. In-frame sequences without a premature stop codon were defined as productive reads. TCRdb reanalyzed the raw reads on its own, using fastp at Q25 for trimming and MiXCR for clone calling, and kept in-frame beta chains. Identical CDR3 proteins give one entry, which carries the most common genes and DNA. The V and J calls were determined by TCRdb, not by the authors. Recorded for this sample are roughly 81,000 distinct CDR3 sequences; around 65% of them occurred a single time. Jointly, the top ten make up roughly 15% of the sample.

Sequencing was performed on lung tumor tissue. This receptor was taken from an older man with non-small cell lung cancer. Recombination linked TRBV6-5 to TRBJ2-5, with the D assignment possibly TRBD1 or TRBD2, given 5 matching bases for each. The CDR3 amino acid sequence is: CASSYSGLGAGETQYF. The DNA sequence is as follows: TGTGCCAGCAGTTACTCTGGGCTCGGGGCTGGGGAGACCCAGTACTTC.